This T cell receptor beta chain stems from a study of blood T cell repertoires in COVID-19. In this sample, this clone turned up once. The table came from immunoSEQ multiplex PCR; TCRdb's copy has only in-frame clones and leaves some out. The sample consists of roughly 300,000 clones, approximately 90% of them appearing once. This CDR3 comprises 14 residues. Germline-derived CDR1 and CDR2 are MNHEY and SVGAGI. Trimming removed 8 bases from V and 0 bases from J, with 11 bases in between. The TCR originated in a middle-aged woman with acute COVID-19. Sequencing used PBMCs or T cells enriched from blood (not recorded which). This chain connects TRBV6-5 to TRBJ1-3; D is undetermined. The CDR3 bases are TGTGCCAGCTGCCTGATGAGCTCTGGAAACACCATATATTTT. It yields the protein CASCLMSSGNTIYF.